The clone carrying this T cell receptor (beta chain) was found many times. Its antigen is as yet unknown. This entry belongs to a study of T-cell memory formation after mild COVID-19. Study observations and caveats: Confirmation of SARS-CoV-2 specificity was lacking for second-wave clones peaking day 37. Contracting CD4+ clones were located mainly in CM and EM, and CD8+ clones in EMRA.

Researchers used 5'RACE with constant-segment primers to make TCR alpha and TCR beta cDNA libraries that carry sample barcodes and UMIs. One entry per CDR3 protein results from TCRdb running MiXCR on the 5' RACE reads. The sample holds 450,000 to 700,000 distinct CDR3 sequences, roughly 18% seen once. This CDR3 is built from 18 residues. Trimming took 2 bases from V and 5 from J; bases not matched to a gene: 18. Germline-derived CDR1 and CDR2 are DFQATT and SNEGSKA (reference sequence). This receptor was identified in an adult woman who had mild COVID-19 (a few samples of this study predate the infection). Cell type and time point are not known. V usage is TRBV20-1 and J usage is TRBJ2-3, with 8 bases that match TRBD2. The source material was PBMCs or a T cell subset sorted from them (not recorded which). CDR3 nucleotide sequence: TGCAGTGCTAGAATCTCGGGAGGGAGTTCAGGGATCAAAGATACGCAGTATTTT. Amino acids: CSARISGGSSGIKDTQYF.